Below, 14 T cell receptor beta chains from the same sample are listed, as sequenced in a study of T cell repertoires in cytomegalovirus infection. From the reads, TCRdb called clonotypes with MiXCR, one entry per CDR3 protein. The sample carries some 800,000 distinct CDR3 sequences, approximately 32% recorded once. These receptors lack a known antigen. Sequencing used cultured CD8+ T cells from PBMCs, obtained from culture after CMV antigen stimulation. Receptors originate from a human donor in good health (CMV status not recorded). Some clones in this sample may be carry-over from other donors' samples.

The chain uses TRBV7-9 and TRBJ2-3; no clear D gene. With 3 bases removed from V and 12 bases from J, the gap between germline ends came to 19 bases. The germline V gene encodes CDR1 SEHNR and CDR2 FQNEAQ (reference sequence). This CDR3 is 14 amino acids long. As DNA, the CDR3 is TGTGCCAGCAGCTTTCAGGAGTCTCGAACCTTACAGTATTTT. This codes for CASSFQESRTLQYF.

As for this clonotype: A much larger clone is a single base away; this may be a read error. The CDR3 bases are TGTGCCAGCAGCTTAGTACTGACAGGGAGGCCAGATGAAAAACTGTTTTTT. Protein product: CASSLVLTGRPDEKLFF. This chain joins TRBV7-2 and TRBJ1-4; 7 bases fit TRBD1. Germline loops: CDR1 SGHTA, CDR2 FQGNSA. The J segment lost 6 bases and the V segment lost 1 base, leaving 11 bases of the junction unmatched. The CDR3 runs to 17 residues.

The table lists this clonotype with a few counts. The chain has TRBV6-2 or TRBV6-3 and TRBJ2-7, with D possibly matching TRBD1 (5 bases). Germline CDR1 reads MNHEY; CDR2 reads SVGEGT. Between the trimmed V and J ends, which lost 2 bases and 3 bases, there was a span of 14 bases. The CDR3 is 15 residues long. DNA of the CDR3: TGTGCCAGCAGTTACGAGGCAGGGCCACTCTACGAGCAGTACGTC. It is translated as CASSYEAGPLYEQYV.

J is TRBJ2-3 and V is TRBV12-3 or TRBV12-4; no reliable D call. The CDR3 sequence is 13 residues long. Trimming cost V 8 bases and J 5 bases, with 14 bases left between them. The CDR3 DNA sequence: TGTGCCAGCCGATCACCGCTAAAAGATACGCAGTATTTT. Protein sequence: CASRSPLKDTQYF.

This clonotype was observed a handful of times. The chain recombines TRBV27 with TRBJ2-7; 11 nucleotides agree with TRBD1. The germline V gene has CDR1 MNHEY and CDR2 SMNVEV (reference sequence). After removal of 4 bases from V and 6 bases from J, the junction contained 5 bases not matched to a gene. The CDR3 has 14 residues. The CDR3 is CASSWRTGGAEQYF. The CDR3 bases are TGTGCCAGCAGTTGGAGGACAGGGGGCGCCGAGCAGTACTTC.

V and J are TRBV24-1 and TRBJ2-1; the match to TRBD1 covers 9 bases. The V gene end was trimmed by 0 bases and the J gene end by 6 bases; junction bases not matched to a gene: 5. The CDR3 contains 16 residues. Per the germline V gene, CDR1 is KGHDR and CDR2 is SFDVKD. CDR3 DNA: TGTGCCACCAGTGATTTGACAGGGGGCGCGGGCAATGAGCAGTTCTTC. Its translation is CATSDLTGGAGNEQFF.

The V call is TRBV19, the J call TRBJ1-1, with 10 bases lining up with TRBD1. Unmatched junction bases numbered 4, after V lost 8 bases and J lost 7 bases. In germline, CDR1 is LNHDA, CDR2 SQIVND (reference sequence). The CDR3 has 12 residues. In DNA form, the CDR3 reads TGTGCCAGTCTGGACAGGGGGAATGAAGCTTTCTTT. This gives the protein CASLDRGNEAFF. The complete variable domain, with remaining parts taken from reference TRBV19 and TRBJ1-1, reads DGGITQSPKYLFRKEGQNVTLSCEQNLNHDAMYWYRQDPGQGLRLIYYSQIVNDFQKGDIAEGYSVSREKKESFPLTVTSAQKNPTAFYLCASLDRGNEAFFGQGTRLTVV.

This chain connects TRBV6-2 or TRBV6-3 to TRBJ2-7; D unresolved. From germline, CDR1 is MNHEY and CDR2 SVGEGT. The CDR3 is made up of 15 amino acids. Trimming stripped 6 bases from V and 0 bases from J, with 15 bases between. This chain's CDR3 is CASSPDGLLSYEQYV. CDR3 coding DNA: TGTGCCAGCAGCCCGGACGGGCTCCTCTCCTACGAGCAGTACGTC.

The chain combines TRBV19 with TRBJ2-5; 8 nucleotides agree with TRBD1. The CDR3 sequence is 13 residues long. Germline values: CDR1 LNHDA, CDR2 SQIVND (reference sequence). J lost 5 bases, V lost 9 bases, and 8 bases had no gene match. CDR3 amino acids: CASRDRGWETQYF. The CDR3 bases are TGTGCCAGCAGAGACAGGGGATGGGAGACCCAGTACTTC.

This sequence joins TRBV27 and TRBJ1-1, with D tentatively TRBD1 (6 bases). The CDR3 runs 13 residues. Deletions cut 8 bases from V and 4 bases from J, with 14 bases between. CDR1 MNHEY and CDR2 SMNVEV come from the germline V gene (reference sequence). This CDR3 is CASGQWGATEAFF. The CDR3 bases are TGTGCCAGCGGACAGTGGGGGGCCACTGAAGCTTTCTTT.

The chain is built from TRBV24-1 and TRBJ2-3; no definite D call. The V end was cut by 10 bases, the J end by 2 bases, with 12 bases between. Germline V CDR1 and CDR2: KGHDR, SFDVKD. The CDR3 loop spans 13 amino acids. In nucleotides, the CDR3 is TGTGCCACAGCTGGCCTGTACACAGATACGCAGTATTTT. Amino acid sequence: CATAGLYTDTQYF.

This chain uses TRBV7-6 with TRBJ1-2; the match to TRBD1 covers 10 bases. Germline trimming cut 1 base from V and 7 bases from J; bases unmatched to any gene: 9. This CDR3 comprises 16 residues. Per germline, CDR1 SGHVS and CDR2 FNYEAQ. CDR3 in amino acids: CASSLGFRDRGSGYTF. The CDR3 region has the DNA TGTGCCAGCAGCTTAGGGTTCCGGGACAGGGGAAGTGGCTACACCTTC.

In DNA, the CDR3 is TGTGCCAGCAGTGCGTGGAGGGGGCACGAGACCCAGTACTTC. It encodes CASSAWRGHETQYF. The V and J genes are TRBV27 and TRBJ2-5, with a weak D call TRBD1 (7 bases). Germline values: CDR1 MNHEY, CDR2 SMNVEV (reference sequence). V was pared by 5 bases and J by 5 bases, with 15 bases between. This CDR3 is 14 amino acids long.

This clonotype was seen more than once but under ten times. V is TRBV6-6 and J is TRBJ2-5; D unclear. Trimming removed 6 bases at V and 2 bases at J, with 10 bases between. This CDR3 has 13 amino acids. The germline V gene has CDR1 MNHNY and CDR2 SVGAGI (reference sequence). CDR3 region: CASRWTDQETQYF. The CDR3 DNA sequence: TGTGCCAGCAGATGGACGGATCAAGAGACCCAGTACTTC.